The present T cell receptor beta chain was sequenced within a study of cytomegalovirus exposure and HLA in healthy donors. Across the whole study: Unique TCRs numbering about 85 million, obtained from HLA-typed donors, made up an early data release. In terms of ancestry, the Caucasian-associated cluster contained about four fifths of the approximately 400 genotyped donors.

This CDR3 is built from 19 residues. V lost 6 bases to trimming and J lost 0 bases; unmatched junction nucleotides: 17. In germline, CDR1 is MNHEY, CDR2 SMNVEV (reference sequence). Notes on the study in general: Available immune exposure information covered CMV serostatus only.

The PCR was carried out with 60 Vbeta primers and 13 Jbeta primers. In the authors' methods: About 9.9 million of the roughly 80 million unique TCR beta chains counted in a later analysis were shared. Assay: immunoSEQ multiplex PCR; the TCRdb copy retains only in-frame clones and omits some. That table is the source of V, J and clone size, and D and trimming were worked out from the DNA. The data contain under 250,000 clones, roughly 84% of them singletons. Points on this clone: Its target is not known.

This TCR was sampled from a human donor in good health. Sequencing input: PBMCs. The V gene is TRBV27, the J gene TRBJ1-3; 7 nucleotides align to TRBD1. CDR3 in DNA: TGTGCCAGCAGCTCCCGGGTTATAACAGGGGCCCCCTCTGGAAACACCATATATTTT. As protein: CASSSRVITGAPSGNTIYF.